The text below deals with one T cell receptor beta chain. Antigen specificity is unknown. The CDR3 is 14 amino acids. Germline lookup yields CDR1 SGHTA and CDR2 FQGNSA. The V and J ends lost 3 bases and 6 bases respectively, with 13 bases between them. This sample is drawn from a study of pediatric ulcerative colitis. Study-wide findings and caveats: Repertoires came from total lymphocyte DNA, so rare subsets like regulatory T cells may be missed.

Clones were sequenced by immunoSEQ multiplex PCR, and TCRdb holds only the in-frame ones, with some missing. The top ten hold approximately 4.3% of the sample, which has fewer than 40,000 clones, roughly four fifths seen once. Material: blood. The clonotype originates from a boy aged 10-17 years with severe ulcerative colitis. This chain joins TRBV7-2 and TRBJ2-3, with D possibly TRBD2 on 6 matching bases. The CDR3 DNA is TGTGCCAGCAGCTTTGGGGGGTTAAGGGATACGCAGTATTTT. Translating it yields CASSFGGLRDTQYF.